This T cell receptor (beta chain) was identified during a study of blood T cells in healthy people across ages. Overall study findings and caveats: PBMCs were not sorted, which prevented a conclusive comparison of naive versus antigen-experienced cells.

Samples each yielded at least 5 micrograms of total RNA. The second PCR ran roughly 6 to 11 cycles with a sample-barcoded 5' primer and J-beta primers. One entry per CDR3 protein, called by TCRdb with MiXCR from the 5' RACE reads. This repertoire shows around 670,000 distinct CDR3 sequences, under 30% found once; its top ten account for about 15%. This clonotype showed up many times. Its antigen is as yet unknown. Trimming took 5 bases from V and 13 from J, leaving 26 bases between them. From germline, CDR1 is SGHTA and CDR2 FQGNSA. The CDR3 runs to 15 residues. V usage is TRBV7-2 and J usage is TRBJ1-1; a weak D match, TRBD1 (6 bases). Sequencing input: blood. The TCR originated in an elderly woman in good health. Here the CDR3 reads CASSANPGTSAEGFF. CDR3 nucleotide sequence: TGTGCCAGCAGCGCCAACCCCGGGACATCCGCTGAGGGTTTCTTT.